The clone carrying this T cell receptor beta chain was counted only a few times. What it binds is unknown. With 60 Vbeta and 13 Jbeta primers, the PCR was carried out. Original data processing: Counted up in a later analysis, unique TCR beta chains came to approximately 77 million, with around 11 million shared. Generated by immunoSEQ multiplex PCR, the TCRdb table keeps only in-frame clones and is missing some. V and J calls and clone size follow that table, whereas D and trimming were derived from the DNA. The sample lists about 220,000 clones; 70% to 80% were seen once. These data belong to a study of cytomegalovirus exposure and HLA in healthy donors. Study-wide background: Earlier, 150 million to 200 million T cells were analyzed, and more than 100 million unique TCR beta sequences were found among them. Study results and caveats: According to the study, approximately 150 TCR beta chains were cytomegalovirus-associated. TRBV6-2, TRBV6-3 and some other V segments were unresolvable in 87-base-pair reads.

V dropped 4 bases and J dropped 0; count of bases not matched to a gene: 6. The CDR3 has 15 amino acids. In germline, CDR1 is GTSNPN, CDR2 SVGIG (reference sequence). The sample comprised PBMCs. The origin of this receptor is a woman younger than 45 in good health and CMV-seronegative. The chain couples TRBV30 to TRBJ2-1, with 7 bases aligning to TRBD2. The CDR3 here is CAWKSGTSSYNEQFF. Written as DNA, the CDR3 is TGTGCCTGGAAGAGCGGGACCAGCTCCTACAATGAGCAGTTCTTC.